The 30 T cell receptor beta chains listed next were all sequenced from one sample in a study of cytomegalovirus exposure and HLA in healthy donors (dated by TCRdb to between 2016 and 2019). Library generation was performed with the immunoSEQ multiplex PCR assay. For the multiplex PCR, a mixture combining 60 forward primers for TCR Vbeta segments and 13 reverse primers for TCR Jbeta segments was used. TCRdb retrieved this table from immuneACCESS and kept in-frame rearrangements only. Not all clones are present; in checked studies, unresolved V genes account for under half, and no reason is known for the remainder. A total of about 120,000 clones appear in this sample, 65% to 80% of them only once. The top ten constitute approximately 10% of the sample. The source material was PBMCs. These receptor sequences come from a man between 40 and 49 years old in good health and CMV-seropositive.

V and J are TRBV9 and TRBJ2-3; 9 bases line up with TRBD2. This CDR3 is 14 amino acids long. The germline V gene encodes CDR1 SGDLS and CDR2 YYNGEE. J lost 10 bases, V lost 0 bases, and 6 bases had no gene match. The CDR3 DNA is TGTGCCAGCAGCGTAGCTAGCGGGACGAGCCCGCAGTATTTT. It codes for CASSVASGTSPQYF. Together with reference TRBV9 and TRBJ2-3, the CDR3 gives the full variable domain: DSGVTQTPKHLITATGQRVTLRCSPRSGDLSVYWYQQSLDQGLQFLIQYYNGEERAKGNILERFSAQQFPDLHSELNLSSLELGDSALYFCASSVASGTSPQYFGPGTRLTVL.

The chain joins TRBV7-2 to TRBJ2-5; the match to TRBD2 covers 9 bases. The CDR3 spans 17 residues. In germline, CDR1 is SGHTA, CDR2 FQGNSA. V shed 5 bases, J shed 7 bases, and the junction held 17 bases outside the gene matches. In DNA, the CDR3 is TGTGCCAGCAGCCCAGGGGTTCGAGCGGGGGGCAAGGTGACCCAGTACTTC. This encodes CASSPGVRAGGKVTQYF.

This chain joins TRBV28 and TRBJ1-2, with 7 nucleotides matching TRBD1. V trimming: 3 bases; J trimming: 6 bases; junction bases outside the gene matches: 4. CDR1 and CDR2 (germline): MDHEN, SYDVKM. CDR3 length: 13 residues. For the CDR3, the DNA is TGTGCCAGCAGTTTGATACAGGGGCATGGCTACACCTTC. It specifies CASSLIQGHGYTF.

The CDR3 reads CASSPLPGQGRYEQYF. DNA of the CDR3: TGCGCCAGCAGCCCGCTACCGGGACAGGGTCGGTACGAGCAGTACTTC. V gene TRBV4-1 combines with J gene TRBJ2-7; 9 bases fit TRBD1. CDR3 size: 16 residues. V was pared by 4 bases and J by 4 bases, with 11 bases of the junction left unmatched. Germline V gives CDR1 MGHRA, CDR2 YSYEKL.

This clone was counted between two and nine times. The rearrangement links TRBV27 to TRBJ2-1, with D possibly being TRBD2 (7 bases). In germline, CDR1 is MNHEY, CDR2 SMNVEV (reference sequence). V lost 3 bases and J 4 bases, leaving 10 bases between the germline ends. The CDR3 length is 14 residues. CDR3 loop: CASSFEGGYNEQFF. Written as DNA, the CDR3 is TGTGCCAGCAGTTTTGAGGGGGGGTACAATGAGCAGTTCTTC.

This clone showed up just once. In nucleotides, the CDR3 is TGTGCCAGCAGTTTAGGTATCCGATACGAGCAGTACTTC. It yields the protein CASSLGIRYEQYF. V gene TRBV27 combines with J gene TRBJ2-5; D gene uncertain. The end of the DNA aligns better with TRBJ2-7, so the J call may be wrong. Germline V lookup: CDR1 MNHEY, CDR2 SMNVEV (reference sequence). The CDR3 extends over 13 amino acids.

J is TRBJ1-6 and V is TRBV6-4, with 9 bases identical to TRBD1. The J segment lost 9 bases and the V segment lost 5 bases, leaving 5 bases of the junction unmatched. Germline V lookup: CDR1 MRHNA, CDR2 SNTAGT. The CDR3 covers 14 residues. The CDR3 loop is CASSRDREGSPLHF. The CDR3 DNA follows: TGTGCCAGCAGTCGGGACAGGGAAGGTTCACCCCTCCACTTT.

The J gene is TRBJ2-3, the V gene TRBV21-1; TRBD1 is taken as the D call from the table, unchecked against the DNA. TRBV21-1 is shown as a pseudogene. The CDR3 loop spans 17 amino acids. CDR3 bases: TGTGCCAGCAGCAAAGGATTACAGGGCCCTAGCACAGATACGCAGTATTTT. This encodes CASSKGLQGPSTDTQYF.

The V and J genes are TRBV2 and TRBJ1-1; maybe TRBD1 (5 bases). The CDR3 length is 15 residues. Germline CDR1 SNHLY, CDR2 FYNNEI. V lost 4 bases and J lost 4, with 16 bases in between. CDR3 nucleotide sequence: TGTGCCAGCAGTGGTGCGCGGGGCCGGGTCACTGAAGCTTTCTTT. Encoded protein: CASSGARGRVTEAFF.

The V call is TRBV10-2, the J call TRBJ2-4; D perhaps matches TRBD2 (6 bases). V was shortened by 3 bases and J by 3 bases, with 9 bases between the two germline ends. Germline V lookup: CDR1 WSHSY, CDR2 SAAADI. The CDR3 has 14 amino acids. The CDR3 here is CASSDWEDKNIQYF. CDR3 DNA sequence: TGCGCCAGCAGTGACTGGGAGGACAAAAACATTCAGTACTTC.

This clone appeared a few times. The chain couples TRBV5-1 to TRBJ2-2; D unresolved. Trimming shortened V by 1 base and J by 4 bases, and 14 bases separated the two germline ends. The CDR3 covers 16 residues. CDR1 and CDR2 from the germline V gene are SGHRS and YFSETQ. CDR3 in DNA: TGCGCCAGCAGCTTGTTGGTTCGGCGGAGCACCGGGGAGCTGTTTTTT. This encodes CASSLLVRRSTGELFF.

V usage is TRBV6-6 and J usage is TRBJ1-2, with D uncertain. The CDR3 spans 13 residues. Germline V gives CDR1 MNHNY, CDR2 SVGAGI (reference sequence). Trimming shortened V by 8 bases and J by 1 base, and 11 bases separated the two germline ends. The CDR3 DNA sequence: TGTGCCAGCGGCTTGGCGGGTAACTATGGCTACACCTTC. This encodes CASGLAGNYGYTF.

V usage is TRBV5-4 and J usage is TRBJ2-7; D gene uncertain. This CDR3 has 13 amino acids. The germline V gene encodes CDR1 SGHNT and CDR2 YYREEE (reference sequence). The V and J ends lost 0 bases and 2 bases respectively, with 6 bases between them. The CDR3: CASSLDRTYEQYF. The CDR3 region has the DNA TGTGCCAGCAGCTTGGACAGAACCTACGAGCAGTACTTC.

This chain connects TRBV4-1 to TRBJ2-5; TRBD1 aligns across 8 bases. The DNA end is a closer match to TRBJ2-7, so the J assignment may be wrong. The CDR3 sequence is 16 residues long. CDR1 is MGHRA and CDR2 is YSYEKL in the germline V gene. CDR3 residues: CASSQPTGENGYEQYF. The CDR3 nucleotides read TGCGCCAGCAGCCAACCGACAGGGGAAAATGGCTACGAGCAGTACTTC.

The chain uses TRBV2 and TRBJ1-1; 9 positions match TRBD1. Germline-derived CDR1 and CDR2 are SNHLY and FYNNEI. The V and J ends lost 1 base and 1 base, in that order; junction bases with no gene match: 1. This CDR3 has 15 amino acids. The DNA of the CDR3 is TGTGCCAGCAGTGAAGAGGGACAGGGGAACACTGAAGCTTTCTTT. Its translation is CASSEEGQGNTEAFF. The full variable domain, in which reference TRBV2 and TRBJ1-1 provide the parts outside the CDR3, is EPEVTQTPSHQVTQMGQEVILRCVPISNHLYFYWYRQILGQKVEFLVSFYNNEISEKSEIFDDQFSVERPDGSNFTLKIRSTKLEDSAMYFCASSEEGQGNTEAFFGQGTRLTVV.

This clone occurred once. CDR3 protein: CASSDSTSGGATQYF. The CDR3 nucleotides are TGTGCCAGCAGTGACTCGACTAGCGGGGGGGCCACGCAGTATTTT. The chain has TRBV6-4 and TRBJ2-3; 14 bases map to TRBD2. This CDR3 has 15 residues. The J segment lost 9 bases and the V segment lost 0 bases, leaving 2 bases of the junction unmatched. CDR1 and CDR2 from the germline V gene are MRHNA and SNTAGT.

The chain carries TRBV30 and TRBJ1-2; 12 bases map to TRBD1. The trim removed 4 bases at V and 8 bases at J, leaving 8 bases unmatched. This CDR3 is 14 amino acids long. The germline gives CDR1 GTSNPN, CDR2 SVGIG (reference sequence). The CDR3 reads CAWNMGQGAQGYTF. In nucleotides, the CDR3 is TGTGCCTGGAATATGGGACAGGGGGCGCAAGGCTACACCTTC.

The chain recombines TRBV2 with TRBJ2-7; D ambiguous. Germline CDR1 reads SNHLY; CDR2 reads FYNNEI. The V gene lost 4 bases and the J gene lost 4 bases, with 11 bases spanning the gap. This CDR3 has 13 residues. CDR3 sequence (DNA): TGTGCCAGCAGTGGGCACAGTTTTTACGAGCAGTACTTC. Translation gives CASSGHSFYEQYF.

The genes are TRBV5-1 and TRBJ1-1; no reliable D call. CDR3 length: 14 amino acids. From germline, CDR1 is SGHRS and CDR2 YFSETQ. Trimming took off 1 base at V and 3 bases at J, with 10 bases between the two ends. Here the CDR3 reads CASSLTRGDTEAFF. The CDR3 nucleotides read TGCGCCAGCAGCTTGACCCGAGGAGACACTGAAGCTTTCTTT.

This chain uses TRBV18 with TRBJ2-3; the D is unclear. The CDR3 spans 16 residues. The germline V gene encodes CDR1 KGHSH and CDR2 LQKENI. V lost 0 bases and J 2 bases, leaving 12 bases between the germline ends. CDR3 nucleotide sequence: TGTGCCAGCTCACCACCTGTTCCAGGAATCACAGATACGCAGTATTTT. Translated, it gives CASSPPVPGITDTQYF.

In this sample, this clone is medium-sized (0.01 to 0.1%). The J gene is TRBJ2-7, the V gene TRBV6-5; TRBD1 is a possible D gene (6 bases). Germline loops: CDR1 MNHEY, CDR2 SVGAGI. The CDR3 totals 14 residues. The germline V and J ends were trimmed by 7 bases and 2 bases, with 15 bases remaining between them. The CDR3 sequence is CASTRDMGTYEQYF. CDR3 DNA sequence: TGTGCCAGCACCCGGGACATGGGTACCTACGAGCAGTACTTC.

The chain links TRBV28 to TRBJ1-4; D not resolved. Germline loops: CDR1 MDHEN, CDR2 SYDVKM. This CDR3 is built from 15 residues. Trimming cost V 3 bases and J 4 bases, with 12 bases left between them. The CDR3 nucleotides are TGTGCCAGCAGTTTGAGGAGGAGAGTTAATGAAAAACTGTTTTTT. As protein: CASSLRRRVNEKLFF.

The chain recombines TRBV2 with TRBJ1-2; no clear D. Looked up from germline, CDR1 is SNHLY and CDR2 is FYNNEI. The V gene lost 8 bases and the J gene lost 0 bases, with 13 bases spanning the gap. The CDR3 contains 14 residues. CDR3 protein: CASREARSNYGYTF. Written as DNA, the CDR3 is TGTGCCAGCCGAGAGGCCCGTTCTAACTATGGCTACACCTTC.

The CDR3 sequence: CASSFRQGKTF. The CDR3, as DNA: TGTGCCAGCAGCTTTAGACAGGGTAAAACCTTC. The chain recombines TRBV7-2 with TRBJ1-2; 7 bases are a match to TRBD1. V gave up 3 bases and J gave up 14 bases; unmatched junction bases: 6. Germline V gene sequence: CDR1 SGHTA, CDR2 FQGNSA. CDR3 length equals 11 residues.

The chain joins TRBV15 to TRBJ2-3; 10 nucleotides line up with TRBD2. Germline V gene lookup returns CDR1 LNHNV and CDR2 YYDKDF (reference sequence). The CDR3 runs 18 residues. Unmatched junction bases numbered 16, after V lost 4 bases and J lost 6 bases. Written as DNA, the CDR3 is TGTGCCACCAGCACCACTGTTGGAGCGGGGGGGCCGGTTGATACGCAGTATTTT. Translated: CATSTTVGAGGPVDTQYF. Full variable domain (remainder filled in from reference TRBV15 and TRBJ2-3): DAMVIQNPRYQVTQFGKPVTLSCSQTLNHNVMYWYQQKSSQAPKLLFHYYDKDFNNEADTPDNFQSRRPNTSFCFLDIRSPGLGDTAMYLCATSTTVGAGGPVDTQYFGPGTRLTVL.

This clone has only one observation. The chain uses TRBV15 and TRBJ1-5; D might be TRBD1 (6 bases). The CDR3 consists of 15 residues. The germline CDR1 and CDR2 sequences are LNHNV and YYDKDF (reference sequence). Trimming pared 3 bases from V and 7 bases from J, leaving 16 bases between. This CDR3 is CATSSNRVGEQPQHF. Written as DNA, the CDR3 is TGTGCCACCAGCAGCAACAGGGTTGGTGAGCAGCCCCAGCATTTT.

V and J are TRBV27 and TRBJ2-1, with 14 nucleotides matching TRBD2. Germline V gene sequence: CDR1 MNHEY, CDR2 SMNVEV (reference sequence). CDR3 size: 17 residues. Unmatched junction bases numbered 12, after V lost 5 bases and J lost 9 bases. The DNA of the CDR3 is TGTGCCAGCAGTAAACGACTAGCGGGGGGGCTAGTGGCTGAGCAGTTCTTC. Translating gives CASSKRLAGGLVAEQFF.

The table lists this clone with a count of one. The J gene is TRBJ1-6, the V gene TRBV4-2, with TRBD1 as a possible D gene (5 bases). CDR1 LGHNA and CDR2 YNFKEQ come from the germline V gene. The CDR3 loop spans 17 amino acids. V dropped 0 bases and J dropped 9 bases, with 18 bases sitting between them. The CDR3: CASSQEVVVGDASPLHF. In DNA, the CDR3 is TGTGCCAGCAGCCAAGAGGTGGTAGTAGGGGATGCTTCACCCCTCCACTTT.

This clone was seen a few times. This rearrangement joins TRBV5-1 to TRBJ1-4, with 11 bases identical to TRBD1. The CDR3 is 17 amino acids. Germline-derived CDR1 and CDR2 are SGHRS and YFSETQ. With 2 bases clipped from V and 0 bases from J, the junction kept 3 bases outside the gene matches. This CDR3 is CASSFGQGAATNEKLFF. As DNA, the CDR3 is TGCGCCAGCAGCTTTGGACAGGGGGCTGCAACTAATGAAAAACTGTTTTTT.

This clone was counted a few times. The chain combines TRBV7-2 with TRBJ2-7; D gene uncertain. The germline V gene encodes CDR1 SGHTA and CDR2 FQGNSA. V was cut by 5 bases and J by 5 bases, with 10 bases left in between. The CDR3 is 12 amino acids. This CDR3 is CASSPSWHEQYF. The CDR3 DNA reads as TGTGCCAGCAGCCCCTCGTGGCACGAGCAGTACTTC.